This entry lists 16 T cell receptor beta chains sequenced from one sample in a study of neoadjuvant nivolumab and ipilimumab in lung cancer. Method: immunoSEQ multiplex PCR; TCRdb's copy keeps in-frame clones and lacks some. The sample lists some 18,000 clones, more than 65% occurring once. Sample: tumor tissue, taken after neoadjuvant nivolumab, alone or with ipilimumab, at or shortly before surgery. These receptors all stem from an adult with non-small cell lung cancer.

This sequence joins TRBV2 and TRBJ2-5; D perhaps matches TRBD2 (6 bases). Trimming removed 6 bases from V and 5 bases from J, with 13 bases in between. CDR3 length: 13 amino acids. Germline V gene lookup returns CDR1 SNHLY and CDR2 FYNNEI. This CDR3 is CASSLRRDETQYF. CDR3 nucleotide sequence: TGTGCCAGCAGCCTAAGGAGGGACGAGACCCAGTACTTC.

The V and J genes are TRBV27 and TRBJ2-7; D not resolved. Deletions cut 6 bases from V and 3 bases from J, with 15 bases between. The CDR3 runs 14 residues. The germline V gene has CDR1 MNHEY and CDR2 SMNVEV (reference sequence). CDR3 in DNA: TGTGCCAGCAGCAGGAACTCCTGGGGCTACGAGCAGTACTTC. Protein product: CASSRNSWGYEQYF.

The J gene is TRBJ1-4, the V gene TRBV14; D is unresolved. V lost 5 bases, J lost 7 bases, and 23 bases lay in between. The CDR3 contains 17 residues. Germline CDR1 and CDR2: SGHDN and FVKESK. This CDR3 is CASSSSTPGTVPEKLFF. In DNA form, the CDR3 reads TGTGCCAGCAGCTCTTCAACTCCGGGAACAGTACCTGAAAAACTGTTTTTT.

The V and J genes are TRBV23-1 and TRBJ2-7; 8 bases align to TRBD1. TRBV23-1 is an ORF for which the function is uncertain. The CDR3 extends over 13 amino acids. The ends lost 3 bases at V and 6 bases at J; junction bases unmatched: 4. The CDR3 sequence is CASSQGQGAEQYF. For the CDR3, the DNA is TGCGCCAGCAGTCAGGGTCAGGGGGCCGAGCAGTACTTC.

This clone counts as medium-sized (0.01 to 0.1%). The rearrangement links TRBV20-1 to TRBJ1-1; weak D call: TRBD1 (5 bases). Per germline, CDR1 DFQATT and CDR2 SNEGSKA (reference sequence). The CDR3 runs 10 residues. V gave up 6 bases and J gave up 11 bases, with 13 bases separating them. The CDR3 reads CSALQGYAFF. The CDR3 bases are TGCAGTGCCCTTCAGGGTTACGCTTTCTTT.

This sequence joins TRBV9 and TRBJ2-1; the D is unclear. Germline V gene data show CDR1 as SGDLS and CDR2 as YYNGEE. CDR3 length: 13 amino acids. Trimming removed 3 bases at V and 10 bases at J, with 14 bases between. The CDR3 sequence is CASSANPLGEQFF. DNA for the CDR3: TGTGCCAGCAGCGCCAACCCCCTAGGCGAGCAGTTCTTC.

This rearrangement joins TRBV5-1 to TRBJ1-2, with D perhaps matching TRBD1 (6 bases). The germline V gene encodes CDR1 SGHRS and CDR2 YFSETQ. This CDR3 has 13 amino acids. V lost 3 bases and J 7 bases, leaving 13 bases between the germline ends. The CDR3 DNA is TGCGCCAGCAGCTCTACCACAGGGAGTGGCTACACCTTC. Protein product: CASSSTTGSGYTF.

In its sample, this clone is medium-sized (0.01 to 0.1%). The chain employs TRBV10-1 and TRBJ2-7, with D hard to call. V was clipped by 3 bases and J by 1 base, with 7 bases between them. Germline CDR1 and CDR2: WNHNN and SYGVQD (reference sequence). This CDR3 has 13 amino acids. The CDR3 loop reads CASSESSSYEQYF. CDR3 coding DNA: TGCGCCAGCAGTGAAAGCAGTTCCTACGAGCAGTACTTC.

This chain links TRBV9 with TRBJ2-3; no reliable D call. V was clipped by 0 bases and J by 5 bases, with 7 bases between them. This CDR3 is built from 13 residues. Germline CDR1 SGDLS, CDR2 YYNGEE. The CDR3 region has the DNA TGTGCCAGCAGCGTAGAGTGGCGAGATACGCAGTATTTT. It specifies CASSVEWRDTQYF. The full variable domain, completed using reference TRBV9 and TRBJ2-3, is DSGVTQTPKHLITATGQRVTLRCSPRSGDLSVYWYQQSLDQGLQFLIQYYNGEERAKGNILERFSAQQFPDLHSELNLSSLELGDSALYFCASSVEWRDTQYFGPGTRLTVL.

Points on this clone: At one end, the junction sequence differs from germline, possibly due to a read error. The V call is TRBV29-1, the J call TRBJ2-3; maybe TRBD2 (5 bases). This CDR3 has 10 amino acids. CDR1 SQVTM and CDR2 ANQGSEA come from the germline V gene. The CDR3 reads CSVEGERRNF. The CDR3 DNA sequence: TGCAGCGTTGAAGGGGAGAGGAGGAATTTT.

V is TRBV30 and J is TRBJ2-1, with TRBD2 matching 8 bases. The CDR3 spans 16 residues. Germline-derived CDR1 and CDR2 are GTSNPN and SVGIG (reference sequence). The V gene end was trimmed by 3 bases and the J gene end by 3 bases; junction bases not matched to a gene: 10. The CDR3 loop reads CAWSALSSGIYNEQFF. CDR3 DNA sequence: TGTGCCTGGAGCGCCCTGAGTAGCGGGATCTACAATGAGCAGTTCTTC.

This clone has a handful of counts. The rearrangement uses TRBV9 and TRBJ2-1; 9 bases are a match to TRBD2. The CDR3 length is 16 residues. Germline V gives CDR1 SGDLS, CDR2 YYNGEE. The V gene end was trimmed by 0 bases and the J gene end by 2 bases; junction bases not matched to a gene: 3. For the CDR3, the DNA is TGTGCCAGCAGCGTAGCGGCGGGAGGGACCTACAATGAGCAGTTCTTC. Protein product: CASSVAAGGTYNEQFF.

V gene TRBV30 combines with J gene TRBJ1-2; perhaps TRBD1 as D (5 bases). The CDR3 sequence is 13 residues long. Germline V gives CDR1 GTSNPN, CDR2 SVGIG (reference sequence). Trimming removed 3 bases from V and 4 bases from J, with 12 bases in between. CDR3 DNA: TGTGCCTGGAGCGGACACCGCCTCTATGGCTACACCTTC. As protein: CAWSGHRLYGYTF.

To note about this clone: The sample carries other DNA sequences with the same CDR3. The chain carries TRBV5-1 and TRBJ1-2; 7 nucleotides agree with TRBD1. V lost 3 bases to trimming and J lost 6 bases; unmatched junction nucleotides: 2. In germline, CDR1 is SGHRS, CDR2 YFSETQ. The length of the CDR3 is 12 residues. The CDR3: CASSSGGHGYTF. The CDR3, as DNA: TGCGCCAGCAGCTCAGGGGGTCATGGCTACACCTTC.

This clone was detected a few times. The CDR3 DNA reads TGCGCCAGCAGCTTGTCGTGGGGGTCCTACGAGCAGTACTTC. Translating gives CASSLSWGSYEQYF. The chain couples TRBV5-1 to TRBJ2-7; D possibly matches TRBD1 or TRBD2 (5 bases each). Trimming removed 1 base from V and 1 base from J, with 9 bases in between. The CDR3 extends over 14 amino acids. CDR1 is SGHRS, CDR2 YFSETQ, per germline.

The V call is TRBV6-5, the J call TRBJ1-1; D remains ambiguous. The CDR3 sequence is 12 residues long. CDR1 and CDR2 (germline): MNHEY, SVGAGI. V gave up 6 bases and J gave up 2 bases, with 7 bases separating them. The CDR3 loop is CASRDLNTEAFF. The CDR3 coding sequence is TGTGCCAGCAGGGACCTAAACACTGAAGCTTTCTTT.